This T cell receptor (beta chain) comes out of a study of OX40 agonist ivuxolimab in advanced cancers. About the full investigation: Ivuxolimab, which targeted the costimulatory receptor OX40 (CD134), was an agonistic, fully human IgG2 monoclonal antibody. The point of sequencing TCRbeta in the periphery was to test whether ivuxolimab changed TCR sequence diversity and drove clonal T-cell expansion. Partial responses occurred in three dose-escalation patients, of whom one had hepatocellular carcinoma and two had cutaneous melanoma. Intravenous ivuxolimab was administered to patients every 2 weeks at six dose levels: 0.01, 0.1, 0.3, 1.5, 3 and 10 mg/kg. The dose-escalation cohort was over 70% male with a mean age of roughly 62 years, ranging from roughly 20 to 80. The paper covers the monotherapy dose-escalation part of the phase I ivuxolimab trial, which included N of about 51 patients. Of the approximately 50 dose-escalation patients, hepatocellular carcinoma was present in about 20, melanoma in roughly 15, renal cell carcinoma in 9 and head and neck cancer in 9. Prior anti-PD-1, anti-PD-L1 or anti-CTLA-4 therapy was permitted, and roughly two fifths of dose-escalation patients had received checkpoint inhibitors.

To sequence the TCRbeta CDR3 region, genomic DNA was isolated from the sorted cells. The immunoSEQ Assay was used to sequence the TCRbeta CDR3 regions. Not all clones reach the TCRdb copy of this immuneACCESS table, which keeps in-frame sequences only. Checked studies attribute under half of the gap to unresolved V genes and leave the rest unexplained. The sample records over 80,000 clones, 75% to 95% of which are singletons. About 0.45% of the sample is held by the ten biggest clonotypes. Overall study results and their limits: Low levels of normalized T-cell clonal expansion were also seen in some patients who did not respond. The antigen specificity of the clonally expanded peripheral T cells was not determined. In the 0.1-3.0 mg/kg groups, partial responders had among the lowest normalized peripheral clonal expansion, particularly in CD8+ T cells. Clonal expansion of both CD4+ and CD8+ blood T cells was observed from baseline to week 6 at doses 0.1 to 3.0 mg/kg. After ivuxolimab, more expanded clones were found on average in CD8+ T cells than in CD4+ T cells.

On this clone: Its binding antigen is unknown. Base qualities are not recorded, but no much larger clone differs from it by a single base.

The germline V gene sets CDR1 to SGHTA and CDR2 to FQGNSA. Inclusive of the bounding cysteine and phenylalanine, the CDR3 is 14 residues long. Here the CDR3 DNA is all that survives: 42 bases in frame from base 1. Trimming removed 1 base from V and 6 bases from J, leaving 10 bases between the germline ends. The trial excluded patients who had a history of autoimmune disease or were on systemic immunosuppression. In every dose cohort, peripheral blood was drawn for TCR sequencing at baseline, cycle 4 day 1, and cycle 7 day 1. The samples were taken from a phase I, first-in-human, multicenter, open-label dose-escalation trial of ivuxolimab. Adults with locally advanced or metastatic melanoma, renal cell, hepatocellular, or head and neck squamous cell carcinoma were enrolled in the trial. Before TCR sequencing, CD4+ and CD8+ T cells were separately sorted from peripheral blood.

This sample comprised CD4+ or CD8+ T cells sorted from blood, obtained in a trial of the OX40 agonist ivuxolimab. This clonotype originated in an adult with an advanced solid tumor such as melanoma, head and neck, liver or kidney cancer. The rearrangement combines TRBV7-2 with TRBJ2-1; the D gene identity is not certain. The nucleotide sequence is TGTGCCAGCAGCTTAGTGGCCGGAAGCAATGAGCAGTTCTTC. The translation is CASSLVAGSNEQFF.